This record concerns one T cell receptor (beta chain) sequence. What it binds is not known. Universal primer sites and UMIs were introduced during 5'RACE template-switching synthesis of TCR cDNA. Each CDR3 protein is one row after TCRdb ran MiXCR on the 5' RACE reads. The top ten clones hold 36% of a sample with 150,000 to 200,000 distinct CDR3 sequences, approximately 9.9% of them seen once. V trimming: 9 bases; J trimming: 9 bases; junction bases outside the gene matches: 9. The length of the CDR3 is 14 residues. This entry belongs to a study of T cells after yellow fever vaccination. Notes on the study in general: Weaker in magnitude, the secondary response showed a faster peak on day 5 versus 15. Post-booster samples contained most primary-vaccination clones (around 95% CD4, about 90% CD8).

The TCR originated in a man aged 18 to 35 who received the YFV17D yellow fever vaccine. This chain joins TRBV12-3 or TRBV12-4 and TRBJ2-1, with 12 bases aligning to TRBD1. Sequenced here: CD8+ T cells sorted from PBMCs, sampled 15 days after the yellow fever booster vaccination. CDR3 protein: CASRDRGLRSEQFF. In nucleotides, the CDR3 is TGTGCCAGTAGGGACAGGGGGCTCAGAAGTGAGCAGTTCTTC.